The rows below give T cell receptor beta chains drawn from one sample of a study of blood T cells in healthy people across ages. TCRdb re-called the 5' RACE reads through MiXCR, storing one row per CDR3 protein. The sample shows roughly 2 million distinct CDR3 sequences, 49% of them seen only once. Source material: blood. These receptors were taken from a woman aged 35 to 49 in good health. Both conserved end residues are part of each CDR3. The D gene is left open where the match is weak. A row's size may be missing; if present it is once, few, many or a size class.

CDR3aa: CASSPQGSGGVLAKNIQYF
CDR3nt: TGTGCCAGCAGCCCCCAAGGGAGCGGGGGGGTATTAGCCAAAAACATTCAGTACTTC
abundance: NA
v_gene: TRBV7-8
j_gene: TRBJ2-4
d_gene: TRBD2

CDR3aa: CASSRLTGKEEKLFF
CDR3nt: TGTGCCAGCAGCCGCCTGACAGGGAAGGAGGAAAAACTGTTTTTT
abundance: NA
v_gene: TRBV7-9
j_gene: TRBJ1-4
d_gene: TRBD1

CDR3aa: CSASAPSGGRETQYF
CDR3nt: TGCAGTGCTAGTGCGCCTAGCGGGGGGCGGGAGACCCAGTACTTC
abundance: few
v_gene: TRBV20-1
j_gene: TRBJ2-5
d_gene: TRBD2

CDR3aa: CASSFRAGAADTQYF
CDR3nt: TGTGCCAGCAGTTTCCGGGCAGGGGCGGCAGATACGCAGTATTTT
abundance: few
v_gene: TRBV12-3/TRBV12-4
j_gene: TRBJ2-3
d_gene: NA

CDR3aa: CASSQKTGAHSPLHF
CDR3nt: TGTGCCAGCAGTCAAAAGACAGGGGCGCATTCACCCCTCCACTTT
abundance: once
v_gene: TRBV28
j_gene: TRBJ1-6
d_gene: TRBD1

CDR3aa: CASSNPSETQYF
CDR3nt: TGTGCCAGCAGTAACCCCTCCGAGACCCAGTACTTC
abundance: many
v_gene: TRBV7-2
j_gene: TRBJ2-5
d_gene: NA

CDR3aa: CASSPGGTGVEETQYF
CDR3nt: TGCGCCAGCAGCCCGGGCGGGACAGGGGTGGAAGAGACCCAGTACTTC
abundance: NA
v_gene: TRBV5-1
j_gene: TRBJ2-5
d_gene: TRBD1

CDR3aa: CASSYLTGEIYEQYF
CDR3nt: TGTGCCAGCAGCTACTTGACAGGGGAGATATACGAGCAGTACTTC
abundance: few
v_gene: TRBV7-9
j_gene: TRBJ2-7
d_gene: TRBD1

CDR3aa: CASRDYASYEQYF
CDR3nt: TGCGCCAGCAGGGACTACGCTTCCTACGAGCAGTACTTC
abundance: NA
v_gene: TRBV10-2
j_gene: TRBJ2-7
d_gene: NA

CDR3aa: CASSLGGARYEQYF
CDR3nt: TGTGCCAGCAGTTTAGGGGGGGCCCGTTACGAGCAGTACTTC
abundance: many
v_gene: TRBV12-3/TRBV12-4
j_gene: TRBJ2-7
d_gene: NA

CDR3aa: CASSYGTENSPLHF
CDR3nt: TGTGCCAGCAGTTACGGGACAGAGAATTCACCCCTCCACTTT
abundance: NA
v_gene: TRBV6-5
j_gene: TRBJ1-6
d_gene: TRBD1

CDR3aa: CASSLVGTGSLYEQYF
CDR3nt: TGTGCCAGCAGCTTAGTCGGGACAGGGTCGCTCTACGAGCAGTACTTC
abundance: NA
v_gene: TRBV7-2
j_gene: TRBJ2-7
d_gene: TRBD1

CDR3aa: CASSGRVEQYF
CDR3nt: TGTGCCAGCAGTGGGCGAGTCGAGCAGTACTTC
abundance: few
v_gene: TRBV25-1
j_gene: TRBJ2-7
d_gene: NA

CDR3aa: CASSDDSQETQYF
CDR3nt: TGTGCCAGCAGCGACGACTCCCAAGAGACCCAGTACTTC
abundance: few
v_gene: TRBV27
j_gene: TRBJ2-5
d_gene: NA

CDR3aa: CASSEPGQGNYEQYF
CDR3nt: TGTGCCAGCAGTGAACCGGGACAGGGGAACTACGAGCAGTACTTC
abundance: few
v_gene: TRBV6-1
j_gene: TRBJ2-7
d_gene: TRBD1

CDR3aa: CASSLASQPQHF
CDR3nt: TGTGCCAGCAGTTTAGCGAGTCAGCCCCAGCATTTT
abundance: NA
v_gene: TRBV28
j_gene: TRBJ1-5
d_gene: NA

CDR3aa: CSASYRGPSQETQYF
CDR3nt: TGCAGTGCTAGTTACAGGGGTCCCTCCCAAGAGACCCAGTACTTC
abundance: NA
v_gene: TRBV20-1
j_gene: TRBJ2-5
d_gene: TRBD1

CDR3aa: CASSLKMGNGHSLLHF
CDR3nt: TGTGCCAGCAGCTTAAAAATGGGGAACGGGCATTCACTCCTCCACTTT
abundance: NA
v_gene: TRBV7-2
j_gene: TRBJ1-6
d_gene: NA

CDR3aa: CASSEGQGVRETQYF
CDR3nt: TGTGCCAGCAGTGAGGGACAGGGGGTCCGGGAGACCCAGTACTTC
abundance: few
v_gene: TRBV25-1
j_gene: TRBJ2-5
d_gene: TRBD1

CDR3aa: CATFPLAGNYNEQYF
CDR3nt: TGTGCCACCTTCCCATTAGCGGGGAACTACAATGAGCAGTACTTC
abundance: NA
v_gene: TRBV6-6
j_gene: TRBJ2-7
d_gene: TRBD2

CDR3aa: CASSLPQGAGGYTF
CDR3nt: TGTGCCAGCAGTTTACCCCAGGGGGCTGGTGGCTACACCTTC
abundance: few
v_gene: TRBV12-3/TRBV12-4
j_gene: TRBJ1-2
d_gene: TRBD1

CDR3aa: CSVEGQGAGYTF
CDR3nt: TGCAGCGTTGAAGGGCAGGGGGCTGGCTACACCTTC
abundance: few
v_gene: TRBV29-1
j_gene: TRBJ1-2
d_gene: TRBD1

CDR3aa: CASGLAGGGYNEQFF
CDR3nt: TGTGCTAGTGGTCTAGCGGGGGGCGGTTACAATGAGCAGTTCTTC
abundance: NA
v_gene: TRBV12-5
j_gene: TRBJ2-1
d_gene: TRBD2

CDR3aa: CASSIQGYGNTEAFF
CDR3nt: TGCGCCAGCAGCATACAGGGTTACGGGAACACTGAAGCTTTCTTT
abundance: NA
v_gene: TRBV5-1
j_gene: TRBJ1-1
d_gene: NA

CDR3aa: CASSHDQGDQETQYF
CDR3nt: TGTGCTAGCAGCCACGATCAGGGCGACCAAGAGACCCAGTACTTC
abundance: NA
v_gene: TRBV7-7
j_gene: TRBJ2-5
d_gene: NA

CDR3aa: CASSFPRTVTGELFF
CDR3nt: TGCGCCAGCAGCTTTCCACGGACAGTGACCGGGGAGCTGTTTTTT
abundance: NA
v_gene: TRBV5-1
j_gene: TRBJ2-2
d_gene: NA

CDR3aa: CASSLAGGIYTF
CDR3nt: TGTGCCAGCAGCTTAGCAGGGGGCATCTACACCTTC
abundance: NA
v_gene: TRBV11-2
j_gene: TRBJ1-2
d_gene: TRBD1

CDR3aa: CASSLARRGSTDTQYF
CDR3nt: TGTGCCAGCAGCTTAGCACGGAGGGGGAGCACAGATACGCAGTATTTT
abundance: NA
v_gene: TRBV7-6
j_gene: TRBJ2-3
d_gene: NA

CDR3aa: CASSQGTGPHTDTQYF
CDR3nt: TGTGCCAGCAGCCAAGGGACAGGGCCCCACACAGATACGCAGTATTTT
abundance: few
v_gene: TRBV11-2
j_gene: TRBJ2-3
d_gene: TRBD1

CDR3aa: CASSQGEISNQPQHF
CDR3nt: TGCGCCAGCAGCCAAGGGGAGATTAGCAATCAGCCCCAGCATTTT
abundance: NA
v_gene: TRBV4-1
j_gene: TRBJ1-5
d_gene: NA

CDR3aa: CASSHGQGALQPQHF
CDR3nt: TGCGCCAGCAGCCATGGACAGGGGGCATTGCAGCCCCAGCATTTT
abundance: few
v_gene: TRBV4-1
j_gene: TRBJ1-5
d_gene: TRBD1